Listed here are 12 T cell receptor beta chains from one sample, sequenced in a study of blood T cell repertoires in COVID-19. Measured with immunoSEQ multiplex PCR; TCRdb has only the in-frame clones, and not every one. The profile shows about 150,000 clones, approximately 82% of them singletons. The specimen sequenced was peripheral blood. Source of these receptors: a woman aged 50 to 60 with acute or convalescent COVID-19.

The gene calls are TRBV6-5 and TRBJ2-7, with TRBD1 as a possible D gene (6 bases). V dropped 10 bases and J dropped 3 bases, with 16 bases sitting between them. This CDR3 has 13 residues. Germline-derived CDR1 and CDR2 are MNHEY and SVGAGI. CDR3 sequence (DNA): TGTGCCACCGGGGACATACCTTACTACGAGCAGTACTTC. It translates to CATGDIPYYEQYF.

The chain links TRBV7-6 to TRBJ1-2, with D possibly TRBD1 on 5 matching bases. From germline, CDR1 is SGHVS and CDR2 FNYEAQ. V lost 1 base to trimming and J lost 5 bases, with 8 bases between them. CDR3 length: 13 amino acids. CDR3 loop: CASSLVTEYGYTF. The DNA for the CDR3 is TGTGCCAGCAGCTTAGTGACAGAGTATGGCTACACCTTC.

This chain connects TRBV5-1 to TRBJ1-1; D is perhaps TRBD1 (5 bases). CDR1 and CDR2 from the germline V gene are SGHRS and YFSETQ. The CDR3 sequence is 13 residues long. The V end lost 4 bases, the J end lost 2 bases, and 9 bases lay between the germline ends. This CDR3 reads CASSNDRNTEAFF. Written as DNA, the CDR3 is TGCGCCAGCAGCAATGACAGAAACACTGAAGCTTTCTTT. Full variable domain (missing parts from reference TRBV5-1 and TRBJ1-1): KAGVTQTPRYLIKTRGQQVTLSCSPISGHRSVSWYQQTPGQGLQFLFEYFSETQRNKGNFPGRFSGRQFSNSRSEMNVSTLELGDSALYLCASSNDRNTEAFFGQGTRLTVV.

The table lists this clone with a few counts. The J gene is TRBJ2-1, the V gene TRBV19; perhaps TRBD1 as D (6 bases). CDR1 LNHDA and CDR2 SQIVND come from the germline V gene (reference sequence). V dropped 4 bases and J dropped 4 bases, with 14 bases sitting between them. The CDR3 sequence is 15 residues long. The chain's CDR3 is CASSTQGFHYNEQFF. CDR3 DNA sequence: TGTGCCAGTAGTACACAGGGTTTTCATTACAATGAGCAGTTCTTC. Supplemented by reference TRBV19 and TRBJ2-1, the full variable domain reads DGGITQSPKYLFRKEGQNVTLSCEQNLNHDAMYWYRQDPGQGLRLIYYSQIVNDFQKGDIAEGYSVSREKKESFPLTVTSAQKNPTAFYLCASSTQGFHYNEQFFGPGTRLTVL.

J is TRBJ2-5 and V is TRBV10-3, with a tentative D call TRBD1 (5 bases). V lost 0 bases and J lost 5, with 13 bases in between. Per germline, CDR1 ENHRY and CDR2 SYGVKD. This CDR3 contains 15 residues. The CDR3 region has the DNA TGTGCCATCAGTGAGTCGTGGGTAGGGGCTGAGACCCAGTACTTC. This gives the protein CAISESWVGAETQYF.

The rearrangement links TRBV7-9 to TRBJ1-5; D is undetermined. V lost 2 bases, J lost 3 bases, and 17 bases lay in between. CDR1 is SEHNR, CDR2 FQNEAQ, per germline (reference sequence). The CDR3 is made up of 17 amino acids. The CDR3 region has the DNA TGTGCCAGCAGCTTAATTCCCCGCACTAGGTACAATCAGCCCCAGCATTTT. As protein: CASSLIPRTRYNQPQHF.

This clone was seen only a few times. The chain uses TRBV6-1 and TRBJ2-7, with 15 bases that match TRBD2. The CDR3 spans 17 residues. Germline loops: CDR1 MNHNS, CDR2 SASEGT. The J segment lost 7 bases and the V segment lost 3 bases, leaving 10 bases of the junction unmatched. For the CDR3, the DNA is TGTGCCAGCAGTGACCTAAAGGGACTAGCGGGAGGTTTAGAGCAGTACTTC. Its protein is CASSDLKGLAGGLEQYF.

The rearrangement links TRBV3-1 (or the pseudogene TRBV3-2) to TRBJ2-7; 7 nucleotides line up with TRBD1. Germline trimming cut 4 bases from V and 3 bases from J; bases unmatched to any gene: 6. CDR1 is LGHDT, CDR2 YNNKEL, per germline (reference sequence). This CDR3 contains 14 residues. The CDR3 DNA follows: TGTGCCAGCAGCCGAGGACAGGTTCTCTACGAGCAGTACTTC. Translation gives CASSRGQVLYEQYF.

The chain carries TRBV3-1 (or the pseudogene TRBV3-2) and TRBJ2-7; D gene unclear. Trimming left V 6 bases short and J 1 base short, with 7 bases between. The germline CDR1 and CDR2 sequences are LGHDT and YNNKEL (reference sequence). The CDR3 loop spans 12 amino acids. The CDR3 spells CASSLTSYEQYF. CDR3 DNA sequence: TGTGCCAGCAGTCTGACTTCCTACGAGCAGTACTTC.

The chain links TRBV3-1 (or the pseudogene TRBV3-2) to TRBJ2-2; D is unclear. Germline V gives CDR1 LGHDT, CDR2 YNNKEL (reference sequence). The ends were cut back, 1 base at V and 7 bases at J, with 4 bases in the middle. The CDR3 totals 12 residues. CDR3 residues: CASSQVRGELFF. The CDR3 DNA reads TGTGCCAGCAGCCAAGTCCGCGGGGAGCTGTTTTTT.

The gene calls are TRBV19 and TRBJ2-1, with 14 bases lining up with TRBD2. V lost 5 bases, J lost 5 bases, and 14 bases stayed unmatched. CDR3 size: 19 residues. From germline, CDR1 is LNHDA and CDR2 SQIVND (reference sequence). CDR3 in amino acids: CASSPKGLAGGPRDNEQFF. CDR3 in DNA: TGTGCCAGTAGTCCCAAAGGACTAGCGGGGGGCCCTAGGGACAATGAGCAGTTCTTC.

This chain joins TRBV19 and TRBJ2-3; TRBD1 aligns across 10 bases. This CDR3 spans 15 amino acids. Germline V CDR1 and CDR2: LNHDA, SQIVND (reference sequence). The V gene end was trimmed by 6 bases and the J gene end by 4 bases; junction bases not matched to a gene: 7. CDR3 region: CASRHFGTGADTQYF. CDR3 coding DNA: TGTGCCAGTAGGCACTTCGGGACAGGGGCAGATACGCAGTATTTT. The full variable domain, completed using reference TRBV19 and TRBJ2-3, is DGGITQSPKYLFRKEGQNVTLSCEQNLNHDAMYWYRQDPGQGLRLIYYSQIVNDFQKGDIAEGYSVSREKKESFPLTVTSAQKNPTAFYLCASRHFGTGADTQYFGPGTRLTVL.